This entry lists 10 T cell receptor beta chains sequenced from one sample in a study of blood T cell repertoires in COVID-19. Profiled with immunoSEQ multiplex PCR; TCRdb holds only in-frame clones, not every one. The table lists fewer than 350,000 clones, around 88% of them singletons. Sequencing was done on a sample of peripheral blood. These receptors originate from a woman aged 70 to 79 with COVID-19, enrolled during active disease.

This sequence joins TRBV19 and TRBJ1-6; tentatively, D is TRBD1 (6 bases). V was shortened by 7 bases and J by 6 bases, with 19 bases between the two germline ends. This CDR3 has 16 amino acids. Germline V CDR1 and CDR2: LNHDA, SQIVND (reference sequence). The CDR3, as DNA: TGTGCCAGTACCCCGGGCAGGGGATTAAGTAATTCACCCCTCCACTTT. Protein product: CASTPGRGLSNSPLHF.

This clone has a handful of counts. The gene calls are TRBV9 and TRBJ1-6; D may be TRBD1 (6 bases). V lost 3 bases and J 8 bases, leaving 6 bases between the germline ends. The CDR3 consists of 12 residues. Germline V gives CDR1 SGDLS, CDR2 YYNGEE. CDR3 loop: CASSAGDSPLHF. In nucleotides, the CDR3 is TGTGCCAGCAGCGCAGGGGATTCACCCCTCCACTTT.

The chain joins TRBV3-1 (or the pseudogene TRBV3-2) to TRBJ1-1, with D maybe TRBD1 (6 bases). With 6 bases removed from V and 11 bases from J, the gap between germline ends came to 19 bases. The CDR3 has 13 amino acids. Germline V lookup: CDR1 LGHDT, CDR2 YNNKEL (reference sequence). CDR3 protein: CASRYRQDEGAFF. CDR3 DNA: TGTGCCAGCAGATATCGACAGGATGAGGGGGCTTTCTTT.

This chain uses TRBV5-1 with TRBJ2-7, with D hard to call. The CDR3 has 15 residues. The germline V and J ends were trimmed by 0 bases and 2 bases, with 12 bases remaining between them. In germline, CDR1 is SGHRS, CDR2 YFSETQ. For the CDR3, the DNA is TGCGCCAGCAGCTTGGCCGGTACAGCCACCTACGAGCAGTACTTC. Protein: CASSLAGTATYEQYF. The full variable domain, completed using reference TRBV5-1 and TRBJ2-7, is KAGVTQTPRYLIKTRGQQVTLSCSPISGHRSVSWYQQTPGQGLQFLFEYFSETQRNKGNFPGRFSGRQFSNSRSEMNVSTLELGDSALYLCASSLAGTATYEQYFGPGTRLTVT.

The gene calls are TRBV23-1 and TRBJ2-2, with D perhaps matching TRBD2 (7 bases). TRBV23-1 is marked as an open reading frame, function uncertain. The CDR3 totals 18 residues. Trimming cost V 0 bases and J 6 bases, with 20 bases left between them. CDR3 amino acids: CASSQSNRGAYPPGELFF. The DNA of the CDR3 is TGCGCCAGCAGTCAATCAAATCGGGGGGCCTACCCCCCCGGGGAGCTGTTTTTT.

The rearrangement links TRBV12-3 or TRBV12-4 to TRBJ1-1, with a possible D match to TRBD1 (5 bases). V lost 7 bases, J lost 1 base, and 10 bases lay in between. CDR3 length: 13 residues. The CDR3 nucleotides are TGTGCCAGCACTAAGGGGTGGAACACTGAAGCTTTCTTT. This sequence encodes CASTKGWNTEAFF.

The chain joins TRBV6-5 to TRBJ1-4, with 9 bases identical to TRBD1. The length of the CDR3 is 13 residues. Per the germline V gene, CDR1 is MNHEY and CDR2 is SVGAGI. V dropped 11 bases and J dropped 7; count of bases not matched to a gene: 8. The CDR3 region is CAGDRVRGEKLFF. The CDR3 DNA reads TGTGCCGGGGACAGGGTTAGGGGTGAAAAACTGTTTTTT.

This rearrangement joins TRBV18 to TRBJ1-1; D might be TRBD1 (6 bases). V was trimmed by 3 bases and J by 8 bases, leaving 16 bases between them. Germline loops: CDR1 KGHSH, CDR2 LQKENI. The CDR3 is made up of 14 amino acids. This CDR3 reads CASSPGHRGGEAFF. The CDR3, as DNA: TGTGCCAGCTCACCGGGACACCGCGGGGGAGAAGCTTTCTTT.

The chain employs TRBV5-8 and TRBJ1-1; D possibly corresponds to TRBD1 (5 bases). Germline V gene lookup returns CDR1 SGHTS and CDR2 YDEGEE. The CDR3 spans 15 residues. With 1 base removed from V and 2 bases from J, the gap between germline ends came to 12 bases. The CDR3, as DNA: TGTGCCAGCAGCTTGCGGGAGGGGATCAACACTGAAGCTTTCTTT. Translating it yields CASSLREGINTEAFF.

This clone has only one observation. This sequence joins TRBV2 and TRBJ2-7, with 7 bases identical to TRBD1. Germline assignment: CDR1 SNHLY and CDR2 FYNNEI. The CDR3 has 15 amino acids. The J segment lost 5 bases and the V segment lost 6 bases, leaving 13 bases of the junction unmatched. The CDR3 DNA reads TGTGCCAGCAGGTCCGACAGGGCCGGGTACCACGAGCAGTACTTC. Its translation is CASRSDRAGYHEQYF.